A single sample gave rise to the 4 T cell receptor beta chains below, sequenced in a study of blood T cell repertoires in COVID-19. This table comes from immunoSEQ multiplex PCR, and its TCRdb copy is limited to in-frame clones, with some not included. The sample shows hundreds of thousands of clones, about 82% of them seen only once. What was sequenced was PBMCs or T cells enriched from blood (not recorded which). These receptors all stem from a woman between 50 and 59 years old who had recovered from COVID-19.

The genes are TRBV24-1 and TRBJ2-3; D might be TRBD2 (7 bases). With 5 bases removed from V and 5 bases from J, the gap between germline ends came to 19 bases. Germline V lookup: CDR1 KGHDR, CDR2 SFDVKD. The CDR3 runs to 16 residues. This chain's CDR3 is CATSATGGGRGDTQYF. CDR3 nucleotides: TGTGCCACCAGTGCCACGGGGGGCGGTCGAGGAGATACGCAGTATTTT.

The V and J genes are TRBV7-3 and TRBJ2-2; D possibly corresponds to TRBD1 (6 bases). Germline loops: CDR1 SGHTA, CDR2 FQGTGA. V lost 5 bases and J 4 bases, leaving 14 bases between the germline ends. The CDR3 covers 15 residues. The CDR3 coding sequence is TGTGCCAGCAGCCTAAACAGGGAGAGCACCGGGGAGCTGTTTTTT. It yields the protein CASSLNRESTGELFF.

The chain links TRBV7-2 to TRBJ2-7, with 11 bases fitting TRBD1. V shed 5 bases, J shed 5 bases, and the junction held 8 bases outside the gene matches. The CDR3 length is 15 residues. Germline loops: CDR1 SGHTA, CDR2 FQGNSA. DNA for the CDR3: TGTGCCAGCAGCCCGGGTGGGACAGGGGGACACGAGCAGTACTTC. Its translation: CASSPGGTGGHEQYF.

The J gene is TRBJ2-3, the V gene TRBV30; D gene uncertain. The CDR3 has 10 amino acids. V was pared by 2 bases and J by 7 bases, with 4 bases between. Germline CDR1 and CDR2: GTSNPN and SVGIG (reference sequence). This CDR3 reads CAWSSNTQYF. CDR3 in DNA: TGTGCCTGGAGTTCAAATACGCAGTATTTT.